This is a list of T cell receptor beta chains from one sample in a study of T cells expressing NK-cell markers. TCRdb re-called the 5' RACE reads; every CDR3 protein appears as one record, without DNA. This sample's table reports hundreds of thousands of distinct CDR3 sequences. The sample was blood T cells: a sorted CD56 or NKG2C T cell subset, CD4+ or CD8+ T cells, or bulk PBMC T cells (not recorded which). These receptors all stem from a man aged 18 to 30 in good health. Both conserved end residues are part of each CDR3.

cdr3_aa: CATSSRLGTGSYEQYF
v_call: TRBV15
j_call: TRBJ2-7

cdr3_aa: CASSLGWGTETQYF
v_call: TRBV28
j_call: TRBJ2-5

cdr3_aa: CASSLAGTYGYTF
v_call: TRBV11-2
j_call: TRBJ1-2

cdr3_aa: CASSKGGFSNEQYF
v_call: TRBV28
j_call: TRBJ2-7

cdr3_aa: CSARDGGTGAVGYNEQFF
v_call: TRBV20-1
j_call: TRBJ2-1

cdr3_aa: CSLKKTTTDTQYF
v_call: TRBV20-1
j_call: TRBJ2-3

cdr3_aa: CASSPYSTQETQYF
v_call: TRBV25-1
j_call: TRBJ2-5

cdr3_aa: CASSVDTGTGHGYTF
v_call: TRBV9
j_call: TRBJ1-2

cdr3_aa: CASSWRLASSNYEQFF
v_call: TRBV7-8
j_call: TRBJ2-1

cdr3_aa: CASSHGTIDSDYGYTF
v_call: TRBV6-2/TRBV6-3
j_call: TRBJ1-2

cdr3_aa: CASSNPGQEINEKLFF
v_call: TRBV19
j_call: TRBJ1-4

cdr3_aa: CASSQGFWQRRGIEQFF
v_call: TRBV14
j_call: TRBJ2-1

cdr3_aa: CSVTSGGGNEQFF
v_call: TRBV29-1
j_call: TRBJ2-1

cdr3_aa: CSGRQGSGGELFF
v_call: TRBV29-1
j_call: TRBJ2-2

cdr3_aa: CASSLARGGPPSTDTQYF
v_call: TRBV7-2
j_call: TRBJ2-3

cdr3_aa: CASSQDRVSLVSGKETQYF
v_call: TRBV11-1
j_call: TRBJ2-5

cdr3_aa: CASSESQMNEQFF
v_call: TRBV10-1
j_call: TRBJ2-1

cdr3_aa: CASSSRQGAFDYGYTF
v_call: TRBV7-2
j_call: TRBJ1-2

cdr3_aa: CATTATGELFF
v_call: TRBV5-6
j_call: TRBJ2-2

cdr3_aa: CASRSWTSGTDTQYF
v_call: TRBV6-1
j_call: TRBJ2-3

cdr3_aa: CASSFGERMGDEQFF
v_call: TRBV28
j_call: TRBJ2-1

cdr3_aa: CSAKQSGRGGDTQYF
v_call: TRBV20-1
j_call: TRBJ2-3

cdr3_aa: CASSFLQRSSQETQYF
v_call: TRBV12-3/TRBV12-4
j_call: TRBJ2-5

cdr3_aa: CASSLSGKYEQYF
v_call: TRBV28
j_call: TRBJ2-7

cdr3_aa: CASSRMDSFGAKNIQYF
v_call: TRBV7-8
j_call: TRBJ2-4

cdr3_aa: CSVRRPSSYNEQFF
v_call: TRBV29-1
j_call: TRBJ2-1

cdr3_aa: CASSRTTAGAAYEQYF
v_call: TRBV4-2
j_call: TRBJ2-7

cdr3_aa: CSAGQGGENTEAFF
v_call: TRBV20-1
j_call: TRBJ1-1

cdr3_aa: CASIEGRSNQPQHF
v_call: TRBV6-5
j_call: TRBJ1-5

cdr3_aa: CASSLAGAAKSSYEQYF
v_call: TRBV7-9
j_call: TRBJ2-7

cdr3_aa: CSARPTQGIAEAFF
v_call: TRBV20-1
j_call: TRBJ1-1

cdr3_aa: CAISTGTGGEQFF
v_call: TRBV10-3
j_call: TRBJ2-1

cdr3_aa: CSVGSPTGLADTQYF
v_call: TRBV29-1
j_call: TRBJ2-3

cdr3_aa: CASSQELSQGVGNEQFF
v_call: TRBV4-3
j_call: TRBJ2-1

cdr3_aa: CSAAPGLGTDTQYF
v_call: TRBV20-1
j_call: TRBJ2-3